Following are 20 T cell receptor beta chains from one sample sequenced in a study of cytomegalovirus exposure and HLA in healthy donors. The study ran its PCR with 60 Vbeta and 13 Jbeta primers. The data were produced by immunoSEQ multiplex PCR, yet TCRdb's version contains in-frame clones alone and is incomplete. Among some 100,000 clones listed, approximately 85% were seen once. Sequencing input: PBMCs. These receptors came from a man younger than 45 in good health and CMV-seronegative.

The chain recombines TRBV5-1 with TRBJ1-5, with TRBD1 identical over 11 bases. Germline V lookup: CDR1 SGHRS, CDR2 YFSETQ. J lost 6 bases, V lost 0 bases, and 2 bases had no gene match. This CDR3 is 15 amino acids long. Written as DNA, the CDR3 is TGCGCCAGCAGCTTGGGGGGACAGGGGGTTCAGCCCCAGCATTTT. This codes for CASSLGGQGVQPQHF.

The chain couples TRBV28 to TRBJ2-7; D gene ambiguous. The V end lost 6 bases, the J end lost 0 bases, and 12 bases lay between the germline ends. In germline, CDR1 is MDHEN, CDR2 SYDVKM. CDR3 size: 14 residues. CDR3 loop: CASSPRDISYEQYF. For the CDR3, the DNA is TGTGCCAGCAGCCCCCGAGACATCTCCTACGAGCAGTACTTC. Variable domain in full (rest from reference TRBV28 and TRBJ2-7): DVKVTQSSRYLVKRTGEKVFLECVQDMDHENMFWYRQDPGLGLRLIYFSYDVKMKEKGDIPEGYSVSREKKERFSLILESASTNQTSMYLCASSPRDISYEQYFGPGTRLTVT.

The rearrangement uses TRBV28 and TRBJ2-7, with D possibly TRBD1 on 6 matching bases. Germline V gene sequence: CDR1 MDHEN, CDR2 SYDVKM. The V and J ends lost 6 bases and 5 bases respectively, with 20 bases between them. The CDR3 spans 15 residues. CDR3 residues: CASRSTDRFLHEQYF. CDR3 nucleotides: TGTGCCAGCAGGTCCACAGACAGGTTTCTCCACGAGCAGTACTTC.

The chain recombines TRBV30 with TRBJ2-6; a possible D gene is TRBD1 (6 bases). This CDR3 is built from 16 residues. The germline V gene encodes CDR1 GTSNPN and CDR2 SVGIG (reference sequence). V lost 1 base and J lost 0, with 10 bases in between. The DNA for the CDR3 is TGTGCCTGGAGTGAACAGGGCAGCTCTGGGGCCAACGTCCTGACTTTC. Translation: CAWSEQGSSGANVLTF.

This chain connects TRBV28 to TRBJ2-7; D possibly corresponds to TRBD2 (6 bases). Deletions cut 5 bases from V and 6 bases from J, with 17 bases between. The CDR3 runs to 14 residues. Per germline, CDR1 MDHEN and CDR2 SYDVKM. The CDR3 sequence is CASSLPTGSGEQYF. In DNA form, the CDR3 reads TGTGCCAGCAGTCTCCCGACCGGGAGCGGCGAGCAGTACTTC.

This chain links TRBV9 with TRBJ1-4; the D is unclear. CDR1 SGDLS and CDR2 YYNGEE come from the germline V gene. V dropped 3 bases and J dropped 8 bases, with 14 bases sitting between them. CDR3 length equals 14 residues. The CDR3 loop reads CASSGDGDLEKLFF. As DNA, the CDR3 is TGTGCCAGCAGCGGAGACGGCGACTTGGAAAAACTGTTTTTT.

The chain links TRBV27 to TRBJ2-5, with 15 nucleotides matching TRBD2. The CDR3 consists of 18 residues. The ends lost 5 bases at V and 4 bases at J; junction bases unmatched: 11. The V gene's germline CDR1 is MNHEY and CDR2 SMNVEV (reference sequence). For the CDR3, the DNA is TGTGCCAGCAGTAACGGACTAGCGGGAGGGCCAATCAGAGAGACCCAGTACTTC. Protein product: CASSNGLAGGPIRETQYF.

V is TRBV5-1 and J is TRBJ2-5, with D perhaps matching TRBD2 (6 bases). Deletions cut 0 bases from V and 3 bases from J, with 15 bases between. The CDR3 is 16 amino acids. In germline, CDR1 is SGHRS, CDR2 YFSETQ. CDR3 in amino acids: CASSLAGEEREETQYF. The CDR3 DNA is TGCGCCAGCAGCTTGGCCGGGGAGGAAAGGGAAGAGACCCAGTACTTC.

The V gene is TRBV7-2, the J gene TRBJ1-1, with D tentatively TRBD1 (5 bases). The V end lost 7 bases, the J end lost 1 base, and 13 bases lay between the germline ends. The CDR3 is 14 residues long. Germline lookup yields CDR1 SGHTA and CDR2 FQGNSA. Written as DNA, the CDR3 is TGTGCCAGCAACCTACGACAGCAGAACACTGAAGCTTTCTTT. Translation: CASNLRQQNTEAFF.

This CDR3 is CASSTPQRQKNRYATTIYF. The CDR3, as DNA: TGTGCCAGCAGCACGCCCCAAAGACAGAAGAACCGGTATGCGACTACCATATATTTT. The chain is built from TRBV5-6 and TRBJ1-3; maybe TRBD1 (5 bases). Germline values: CDR1 SGHDT, CDR2 YYEEEE. V was clipped by 4 bases and J by 10 bases, with 33 bases between them. CDR3 size: 19 residues.

V gene TRBV7-2 combines with J gene TRBJ2-6, with D possibly being TRBD2 (6 bases). CDR3 size: 16 residues. CDR1 is SGHTA and CDR2 is FQGNSA in the germline V gene. V lost 5 bases and J 2 bases, leaving 13 bases between the germline ends. The CDR3 region is CASSPGGVPGANVLTF. Here the CDR3 DNA reads TGTGCCAGCAGCCCGGGCGGGGTTCCTGGGGCCAACGTCCTGACTTTC.

This chain connects TRBV5-1 to TRBJ1-3; D is perhaps TRBD1 (6 bases). Germline CDR1 SGHRS, CDR2 YFSETQ. V lost 2 bases and J lost 8, with 14 bases in between. The CDR3 length is 14 residues. CDR3 region: CASSFVRGADTIYF. The CDR3 nucleotides are TGCGCCAGCAGCTTCGTCAGGGGAGCGGACACCATATATTTT.

The V call is TRBV27, the J call TRBJ2-7, with TRBD2 identical over 8 bases. CDR1 is MNHEY and CDR2 is SMNVEV in the germline V gene (reference sequence). The CDR3 extends over 18 amino acids. V lost 5 bases and J lost 2; bases outside the gene matches: 17. The CDR3 loop is CASSSGLAGDMITYEQYF. The CDR3 DNA follows: TGTGCCAGCAGTAGTGGACTAGCCGGAGATATGATTACCTACGAGCAGTACTTC.

This sequence joins TRBV9 and TRBJ1-2, with D possibly matching TRBD1 (5 bases). The V gene's germline CDR1 is SGDLS and CDR2 YYNGEE. V gave up 10 bases and J gave up 2 bases, with 18 bases separating them. This CDR3 has 14 amino acids. Here the CDR3 DNA reads TGTGCCCCCCATTTGGGGGGAAGCAACTATGGCTACACCTTC. Its translation: CAPHLGGSNYGYTF.

This chain joins TRBV5-1 and TRBJ2-7; possibly TRBD2 for D (5 bases). With 4 bases removed from V and 4 bases from J, the gap between germline ends came to 15 bases. The CDR3 has 14 amino acids. Germline V gene sequence: CDR1 SGHRS, CDR2 YFSETQ. The CDR3 bases are TGCGCCAGCAGCCTGGCCCCGGGCGGGTACGAGCAGTACTTC. It yields the protein CASSLAPGGYEQYF. Full variable domain (remainder filled in from reference TRBV5-1 and TRBJ2-7): KAGVTQTPRYLIKTRGQQVTLSCSPISGHRSVSWYQQTPGQGLQFLFEYFSETQRNKGNFPGRFSGRQFSNSRSEMNVSTLELGDSALYLCASSLAPGGYEQYFGPGTRLTVT.

This rearrangement joins TRBV30 to TRBJ2-1, with TRBD2 matching 8 bases. The junction had 7 bases not matched to a gene; V was cut back by 4 bases and J by 2 bases. The CDR3 contains 15 residues. Germline V gene lookup returns CDR1 GTSNPN and CDR2 SVGIG (reference sequence). The CDR3 coding sequence is TGTGCCTGGACCGCAGCGGGAGCCCCCTACAATGAGCAGTTCTTC. Amino acid sequence: CAWTAAGAPYNEQFF.

The CDR3: CASSPGGGETEAFF. CDR3 DNA: TGTGCCAGCAGCCCAGGGGGCGGTGAAACTGAAGCTTTCTTT. The chain links TRBV6-5 to TRBJ1-1, with 8 bases that match TRBD1. The length of the CDR3 is 14 residues. Germline CDR1 MNHEY, CDR2 SVGAGI. J gave up 5 bases and V 6 bases, and 8 bases lay outside the gene matches.

The V call is TRBV28, the J call TRBJ2-1; possible D gene TRBD1, 6 bases. V was cut by 7 bases and J by 4 bases, with 11 bases left in between. This CDR3 has 13 amino acids. Germline values: CDR1 MDHEN, CDR2 SYDVKM. CDR3 protein: CASNWGTYNEQFF. Written as DNA, the CDR3 is TGTGCCAGCAACTGGGGGACATACAATGAGCAGTTCTTC.

CDR3 DNA sequence: TGTGCCAGCAGCAAATATGATGGGACAGGGACCTACGAGCAGTACTTC. Its protein product is CASSKYDGTGTYEQYF. This sequence joins TRBV21-1 and TRBJ2-7; TRBD1, the table's D call, lacks a check against the DNA. TRBV21-1 is a known pseudogene. The CDR3 extends over 16 amino acids.

The chain links TRBV18 to TRBJ2-3; D might be TRBD2 (5 bases). The V gene's germline CDR1 is KGHSH and CDR2 LQKENI. The CDR3 totals 15 residues. Trimming pared 5 bases from V and 1 base from J, leaving 13 bases between. The CDR3: CASSAGPGGTDTQYF. As DNA, the CDR3 is TGTGCCAGCTCAGCGGGCCCAGGTGGCACAGATACGCAGTATTTT. The variable domain in full, with the rest retrieved from reference TRBV18 and TRBJ2-3, is NAGVMQNPRHLVRRRGQEARLRCSPMKGHSHVYWYRQLPEEGLKFMVYLQKENIIDESGMPKERFSAEFPKEGPSILRIQQVVRGDSAAYFCASSAGPGGTDTQYFGPGTRLTVL.